The source of this T cell receptor beta chain is a study of identical twins. The study, taken as a whole, reports: The more abundant beta clonotypes in cord blood had fewer insertions, and memory repertoires did not show this. There was an excess of low generation probability in the out-of-frame alpha sequences that twins shared. Because invariant MAIT and iNKT cells could be present, zero-insertion analyses could be partly confounded.

The junction had 10 bases not matched to a gene; V was cut back by 3 bases and J by 1 base. CDR1 is DFQATT and CDR2 is SNEGSKA in the germline V gene (reference sequence). This CDR3 has 17 amino acids. Turning to this clonotype: Its antigen is still unknown.

TCRdb reprocessed the 5' RACE reads via MiXCR and lists one record per CDR3 protein. The sample lists 1.5 million or so distinct CDR3 sequences, under 35% occurring once. The material sequenced was cord blood. The sequence was obtained from a newborn girl in good health. The J gene is TRBJ2-1, the V gene TRBV20-1; TRBD2 agrees at 9 bases. The CDR3 DNA reads as TGCAGTGCTAGGGGCGGGGGGGCCCACTTATCCTACAATGAGCAGTTCTTC. It encodes CSARGGGAHLSYNEQFF.